Sequencing of this T cell receptor (beta chain) was carried out in a study of CXCR3-negative and CXCR3-positive naive CD8 T cells. A CD45RO-CCR7+CD27+CD95- phenotype identified naive CD8+ T cells. cDNA libraries for TRB were generated by 5' RACE incorporating UMI labels. TCRdb reprocessed the 5' RACE reads; each CDR3 protein has one entry and no DNA is given. The table gives some 120,000 distinct CDR3 sequences; the top ten clones make up roughly 0.35% of it. The germline CDR1 and CDR2 sequences are KGHSH and LQKENI. The CDR3 loop spans 12 amino acids. On this clonotype itself: Its matching antigen is unknown.

Study-level results: In CXCR3-positive naive cells, the TRB CDR3s were more hydrophobic than in CXCR3-negative naive cells. Sequencing showed both naive subsets with comparably high diversity, and memory CD8+ cells much lower.

The sample was naive CXCR3+ CD8+ T cells from blood. Specified subset: CD45RO-CCR7+CD27+CD95- naive CD8+ T cells expressing CXCR3 (TNR3+). The receptor was derived from a human donor in good health. Some clones in this sample may be carry-over from other donors' samples. V is TRBV18 and J is TRBJ2-1; TCRdb gives TRBD1 as the D gene, but with no DNA this cannot be confirmed. The chain's CDR3 is CASSGTRDEQFF.